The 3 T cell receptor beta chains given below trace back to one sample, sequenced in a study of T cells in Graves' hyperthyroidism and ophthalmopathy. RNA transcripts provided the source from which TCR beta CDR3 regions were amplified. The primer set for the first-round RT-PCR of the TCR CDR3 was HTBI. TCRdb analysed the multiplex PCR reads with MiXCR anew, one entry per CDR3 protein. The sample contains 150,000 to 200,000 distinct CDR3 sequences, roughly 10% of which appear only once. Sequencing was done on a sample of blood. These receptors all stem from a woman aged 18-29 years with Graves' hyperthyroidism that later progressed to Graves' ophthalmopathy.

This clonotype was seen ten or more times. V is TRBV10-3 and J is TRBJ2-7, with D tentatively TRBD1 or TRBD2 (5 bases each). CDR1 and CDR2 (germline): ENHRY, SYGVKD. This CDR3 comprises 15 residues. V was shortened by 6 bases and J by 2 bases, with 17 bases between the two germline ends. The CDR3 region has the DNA TGTGCCATCAGCCCTGACCGGGGCCTGGCCTACGAGCAGTACTTC. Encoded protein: CAISPDRGLAYEQYF.

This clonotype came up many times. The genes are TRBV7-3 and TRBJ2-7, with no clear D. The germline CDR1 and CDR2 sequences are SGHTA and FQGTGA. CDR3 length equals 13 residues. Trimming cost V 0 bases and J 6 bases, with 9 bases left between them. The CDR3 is CASSLTEVGEQYF. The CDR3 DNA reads TGTGCCAGCAGCTTAACCGAAGTGGGCGAGCAGTACTTC.

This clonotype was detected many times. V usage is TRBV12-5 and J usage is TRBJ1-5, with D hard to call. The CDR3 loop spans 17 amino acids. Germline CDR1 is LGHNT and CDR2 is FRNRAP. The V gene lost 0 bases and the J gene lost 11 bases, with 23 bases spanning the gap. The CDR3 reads CASGLVRVSRCREAQHF. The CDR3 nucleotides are TGTGCTAGTGGTTTGGTAAGGGTCAGCCGTTGCCGAGAGGCCCAGCATTTT.